This TCR beta chain was recovered during a study of CD8 T cells in ankylosing spondylitis. The V end was cut by 3 bases, the J end by 4 bases, with 16 bases between. Germline-derived CDR1 and CDR2 are SGHTA and FQGNSA. CDR3 length: 16 residues. Study-wide results and caveats: The study looked at matched synovial fluid samples from ankylosing spondylitis patients. Disease-linked clones were reported to be significantly enriched there. The disease-linked clones had a CD8+ phenotype and low blood frequencies. Among TCR beta sequences, a motif of fewer than 10 highly homologous variants appeared characteristic of ankylosing spondylitis blood.

As regards this clonotype: Antigen unknown.

Libraries for TCR beta were made by quantitative 5'-RACE with molecular barcodes. TCRdb re-called the 5' RACE reads with MiXCR, one entry per CDR3 protein. The data hold 25,000 to 35,000 distinct CDR3 sequences, with around 30% observed a single time. The chain is built from TRBV7-2 and TRBJ2-1, with no clear D. The receptor comes from a male donor with ankylosing spondylitis. Sample: synovial fluid, either unsorted or a sorted T cell fraction (not recorded which). The CDR3 is CASSLSFTQTYNEQFF. In DNA, the CDR3 is TGTGCCAGCAGCTTGAGTTTTACCCAGACTTACAATGAGCAGTTCTTC.